This TCR beta chain was identified in a study of cytotoxic CD8 clonotypes in ibrutinib-treated CLL. Profiling relied on immunoSEQ multiplex PCR, and the TCRdb table lists in-frame clones only, not all of them. The sample yields more than 200,000 clones, around 70% seen once. This CDR3 is 14 amino acids long. The germline gives CDR1 LNHDA, CDR2 SQIVND (reference sequence). Trimming took 5 bases from V and 0 from J, leaving 8 bases between them. The source material was PBMCs, sampled after 12 months of ibrutinib treatment. The V call is TRBV19, the J call TRBJ1-3; the D gene is possibly TRBD1 (5 bases). This sequence originates from a human donor with chronic lymphocytic leukemia. Written as DNA, the CDR3 is TGTGCCAGTAGTCTACAGGCCTCTGGAAACACCATATATTTT. Translating it yields CASSLQASGNTIYF.